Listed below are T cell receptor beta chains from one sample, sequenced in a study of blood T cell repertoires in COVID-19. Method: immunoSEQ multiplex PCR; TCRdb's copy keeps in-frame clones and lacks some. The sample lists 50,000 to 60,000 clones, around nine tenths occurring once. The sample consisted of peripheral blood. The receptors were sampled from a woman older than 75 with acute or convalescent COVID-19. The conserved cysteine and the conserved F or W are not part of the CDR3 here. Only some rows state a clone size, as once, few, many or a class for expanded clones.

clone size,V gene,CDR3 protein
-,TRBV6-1,ASSERAGVQDTQY
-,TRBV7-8,ASSLVPGITTQPQH
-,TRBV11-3,ASSSKTVSSNYGYT
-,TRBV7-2,ASSLGGGDNEQF
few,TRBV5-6,ASSLGLAEQF
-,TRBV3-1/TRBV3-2,ASSQAGTVTEAF
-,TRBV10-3,AISLDRTMIETQY
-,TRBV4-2,ASSQDGHLGTGVEQY
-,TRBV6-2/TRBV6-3,ASSLAGANEQF
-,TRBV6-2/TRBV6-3,ASIPGQGAIVTEAF
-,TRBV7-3,ASSIGHSTADTQY
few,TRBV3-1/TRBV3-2,ASSPATGLALSYEQY
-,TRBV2,ASSGGGQETQY
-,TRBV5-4,ASSFEGRTGYT
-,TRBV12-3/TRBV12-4,ASRSGYLNEQY
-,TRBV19,ASSIQGRSSYT
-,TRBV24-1,ATSDPRASGANTGELF
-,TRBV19,ASSILTSGRRNEQF
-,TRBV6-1,ASSDGILYEQY
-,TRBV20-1,SALLSETQY
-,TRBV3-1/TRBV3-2,ASSQEFGSEF
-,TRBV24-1,ATSDLAGSEQF
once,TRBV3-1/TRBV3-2,ASSQASSGSHEQY
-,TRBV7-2,ASSFSGLAVE
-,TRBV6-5,ASSYGTGSGNTIY
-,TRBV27,ASSSYHGTDIMNTEAF
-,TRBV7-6,ASSLAHGQVGDTIY
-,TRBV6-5,ASSTDRGTLF
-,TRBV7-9,ASSLGRSVAGGGTDTQY
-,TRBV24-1,ATSDWDRVLWEETQY
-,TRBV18,ASSPLSTDTQY
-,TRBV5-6,ASHRTGTDTQY
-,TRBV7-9,ASSPDLGLYEQY
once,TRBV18,ASSPPSGLYNEQF
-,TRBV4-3,ASSQDLLDRDSYEQY
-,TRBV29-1,SVTGTSGSSVVETQY
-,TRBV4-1,ASRGEETQY
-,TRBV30,AWSAGADTQY
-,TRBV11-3,ASSLLAESYEQY
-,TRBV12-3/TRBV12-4,ASGGQNYGYT
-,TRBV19,ASSRANSYNEQF
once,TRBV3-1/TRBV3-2,ASSQDEYGYT
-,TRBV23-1,ASSQLGQATQPQH
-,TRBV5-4,ASRLTLQGAYGYT
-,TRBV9,ASSVGTGSSYEQY
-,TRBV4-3,ASSQDQVAGLTNYGYT
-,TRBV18,ASSAAVSIDYEQY
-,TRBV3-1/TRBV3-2,ASSQAGGRGQVNSNQPQH